This entry is about one TCR beta chain. The target of this receptor is not known. Base qualities are not at hand, and no much larger clone is one base apart. The data were taken from a study of CD8 T cells in Susac syndrome (dated by TCRdb to between 2018 and 2020). As for the study more broadly: Repertoire sequencing was used to test whether CD8+ T cell activation and differentiation in Susac syndrome was antigen driven. The clonality of the CD8+ T cell repertoire was compared across 11 to 12 healthy donors, some 14 Susac syndrome patients and 15 multiple sclerosis patients.

RNA was extracted using the RNeasy kit, and roughly 0.5 to 1 microgram was reverse transcribed with random hexamers. TCR beta CDR3 regions were amplified with the immunoSEQ multiplex PCR assay covering 54 Vbeta and 13 Jbeta segments. To correct PCR amplification bias, a synthetic template baseline was used for both primer optimization and computational correction. Per the authors' processing: Reads were annotated to V, D and J genes per IMGT and analyzed with immunoSEQ Analyzer, keeping only productive sequences. Clonality was calculated as one minus the Shannon entropy normalized by log2 of the number of productive unique sequences. For each patient and control, public and private clones were evaluated within the 100 most prevalent clones. Clones were defined as Susac-specific when absent from the healthy and MS cohorts, from roughly 1,100 published viral clones and from other ImmuneACCESS disease sequences. TCRdb cleaned the public reads at Q25 with fastp, built clones with MiXCR and kept in-frame beta chains. When rows share a CDR3 protein, they turn into one entry using the most common DNA and genes. None of the V and J calls come from the authors' own analysis; TCRdb made them. Present in this sample are fewer than 350,000 distinct CDR3 sequences, 89% of which were seen just once. The leading ten clones occupy approximately 0.2% of the sample.

Paper-wide results and their limitations: The study acknowledged that relatively few individuals were included in the TCR sequencing and HLA analysis.

Compared with germline, V lacks 6 bases and J lacks 6 bases; bases without a gene match: 9. According to the germline V gene, CDR1 reads MGHRA and CDR2 reads YSYEKL. The CDR3 sequence holds 14 residues, the cysteine and phenylalanine included. The DNA shown is the 42-base CDR3, in frame from base 1. Peripheral blood CD8+ and CD4+ T cells from healthy donors, Susac syndrome patients and multiple sclerosis patients were profiled using high-throughput TCR beta sequencing. Treatment-naive patients with stable or active relapsing-remitting disease fulfilling revised McDonald criteria were used as multiple sclerosis controls. Bulk CD8+ and CD4+ T cells were purified by magnetic negative isolation, while CD8+ TEMRA cells were enriched using FACS. Blood was collected in EDTA tubes and processed within 24 hours, with PBMCs isolated through density gradient centrifugation. PBMCs intended for TCR sequencing were cryopreserved in liquid nitrogen and thawed later in a water bath at 37 degrees C. A purity of at least 90% was achieved for sorted or isolated CD4+, CD8+ and CD8+ TEMRA cells.

This receptor chain uses TRBV4-1 and TRBJ2-7; TRBD1 fits 9 bases in the junction. The sequence derives from a human donor with multiple sclerosis. The sequenced sample was CD8+ T cells from PBMCs. Here the CDR3 is given as CASRRPGQGSEQYF. The base sequence is TGCGCCAGCAGGCGCCCGGGACAGGGTTCCGAGCAGTACTTC.